Included here is one T cell receptor beta chain sequence, with context. This specimen comes from a study of Graves' ophthalmopathy and Graves' hyperthyroidism. Looking at the study overall: Untreated patients at initial diagnosis provided peripheral blood.

Amplified TCR beta CDR3 regions were obtained using RNA transcripts as template. Investigators did first-round RT-PCR with HTBI primers, then second-round multiplex PCR. TCRdb re-derived calls from the multiplex PCR reads in MiXCR, one entry per CDR3 protein. The table lists over 650,000 distinct CDR3 sequences, over 40% of them singletons. The CDR3 is 16 residues long. Trimming cost V 2 bases and J 1 base, with 15 bases left between them. CDR1 is SGHRS and CDR2 is YFSETQ in the germline V gene. The study excluded patients with other autoimmune diseases, uncontrolled infections, pregnancy or lactation. The diagnostic workup employed clinical symptoms, serum thyroxine, TRAb, thyroid ultrasound and orbital computed tomography.

Material: peripheral blood. The chain couples TRBV5-1 to TRBJ1-1, with D maybe TRBD1 (6 bases). This TCR derives from an adult man with Graves' ophthalmopathy. CDR3 sequence reads: CASSLQGLPGNTEAFF. In DNA, the CDR3 is TGCGCCAGCAGCTTACAGGGCCTTCCCGGGAACACTGAAGCTTTCTTT.